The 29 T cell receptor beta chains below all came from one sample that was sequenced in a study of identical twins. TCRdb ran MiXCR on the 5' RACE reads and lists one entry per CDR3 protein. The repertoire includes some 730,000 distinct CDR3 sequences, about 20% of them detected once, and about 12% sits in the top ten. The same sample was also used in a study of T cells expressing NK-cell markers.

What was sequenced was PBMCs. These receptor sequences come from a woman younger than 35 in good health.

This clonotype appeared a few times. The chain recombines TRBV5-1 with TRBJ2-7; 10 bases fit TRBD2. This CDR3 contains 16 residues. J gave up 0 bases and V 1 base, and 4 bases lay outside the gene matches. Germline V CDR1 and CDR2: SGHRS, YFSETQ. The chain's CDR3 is CASSLWSSGSSYEQYF. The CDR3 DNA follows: TGCGCCAGCAGCTTGTGGTCTAGCGGGAGCTCCTACGAGCAGTACTTC.

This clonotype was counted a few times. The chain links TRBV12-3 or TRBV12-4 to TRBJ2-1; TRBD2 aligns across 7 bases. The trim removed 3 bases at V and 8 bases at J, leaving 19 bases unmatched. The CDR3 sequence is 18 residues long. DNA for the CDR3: TGTGCCAGCAGTTTTGTTGGGGGATTAGCGGGCTTGCTGGATGAGCAGTTCTTC. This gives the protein CASSFVGGLAGLLDEQFF.

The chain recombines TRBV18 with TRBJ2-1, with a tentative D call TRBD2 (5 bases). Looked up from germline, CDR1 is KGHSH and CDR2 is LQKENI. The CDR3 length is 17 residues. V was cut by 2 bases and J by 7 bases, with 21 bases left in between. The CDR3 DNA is TGTGCCAGCTCACCAGCACACACGGGTAAAACTAGAAATGAGCAGTTCTTC. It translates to CASSPAHTGKTRNEQFF.

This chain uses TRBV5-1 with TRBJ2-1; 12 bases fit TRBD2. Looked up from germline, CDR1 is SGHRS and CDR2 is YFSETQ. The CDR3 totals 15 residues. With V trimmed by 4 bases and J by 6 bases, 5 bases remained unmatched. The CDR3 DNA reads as TGCGCCAGCAGCATCCTACTAGCGGGGGGCAATGAGCAGTTCTTC. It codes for CASSILLAGGNEQFF. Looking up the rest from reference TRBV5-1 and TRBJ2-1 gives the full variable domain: KAGVTQTPRYLIKTRGQQVTLSCSPISGHRSVSWYQQTPGQGLQFLFEYFSETQRNKGNFPGRFSGRQFSNSRSEMNVSTLELGDSALYLCASSILLAGGNEQFFGPGTRLTVL.

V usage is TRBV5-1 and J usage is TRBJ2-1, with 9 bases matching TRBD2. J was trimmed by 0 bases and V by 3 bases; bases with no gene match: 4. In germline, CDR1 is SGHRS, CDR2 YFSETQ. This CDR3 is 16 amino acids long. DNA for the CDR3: TGCGCCAGCAGCTGGGATAGCGGGGGCTCCTACAATGAGCAGTTCTTC. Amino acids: CASSWDSGGSYNEQFF.

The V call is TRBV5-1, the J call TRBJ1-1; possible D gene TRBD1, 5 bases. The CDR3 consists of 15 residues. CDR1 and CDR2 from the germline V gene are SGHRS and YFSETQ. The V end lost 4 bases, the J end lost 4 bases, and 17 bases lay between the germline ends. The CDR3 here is CASSPVGQGSTEAFF. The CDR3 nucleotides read TGCGCCAGCAGCCCCGTGGGGCAGGGAAGCACTGAAGCTTTCTTT.

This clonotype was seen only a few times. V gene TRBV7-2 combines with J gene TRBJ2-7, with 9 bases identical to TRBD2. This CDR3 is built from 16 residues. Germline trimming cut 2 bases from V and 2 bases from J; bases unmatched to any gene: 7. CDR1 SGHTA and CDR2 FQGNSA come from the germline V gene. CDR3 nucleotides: TGTGCCAGCAGCTTACGAGCTAGCGGGATTACCTACGAGCAGTACTTC. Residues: CASSLRASGITYEQYF.

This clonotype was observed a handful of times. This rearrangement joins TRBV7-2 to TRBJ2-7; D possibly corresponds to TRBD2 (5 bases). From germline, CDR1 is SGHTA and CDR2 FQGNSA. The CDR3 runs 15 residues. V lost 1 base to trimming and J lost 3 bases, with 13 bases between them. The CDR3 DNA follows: TGTGCCAGCAGCTTAGATTTACTAGTGGGCTACGAGCAGTACTTC. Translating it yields CASSLDLLVGYEQYF.

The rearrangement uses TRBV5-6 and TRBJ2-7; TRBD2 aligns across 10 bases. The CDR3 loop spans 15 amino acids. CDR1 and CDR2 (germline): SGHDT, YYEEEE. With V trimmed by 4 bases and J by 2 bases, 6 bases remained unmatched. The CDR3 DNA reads TGTGCCAGCAGCGAACTAGCGGGGACGCCCTACGAGCAGTACTTC. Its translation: CASSELAGTPYEQYF.

CDR3 coding DNA: TGTGCCAGCAGTTTAGCGGCGGTTGGGGGAGAGACCCAGTACTTC. The encoded protein is CASSLAAVGGETQYF. This chain joins TRBV12-3 or TRBV12-4 and TRBJ2-5, with D tentatively TRBD1 or TRBD2 (5 bases each). CDR3 size: 15 residues. V was clipped by 0 bases and J by 4 bases, with 12 bases between them.

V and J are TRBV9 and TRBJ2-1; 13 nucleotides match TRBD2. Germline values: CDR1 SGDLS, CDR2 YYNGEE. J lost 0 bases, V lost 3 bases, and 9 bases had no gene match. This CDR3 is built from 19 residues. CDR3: CASSDGLAGASSSYNEQFF. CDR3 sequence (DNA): TGTGCCAGCAGCGACGGACTAGCGGGGGCCTCGAGCTCCTACAATGAGCAGTTCTTC.

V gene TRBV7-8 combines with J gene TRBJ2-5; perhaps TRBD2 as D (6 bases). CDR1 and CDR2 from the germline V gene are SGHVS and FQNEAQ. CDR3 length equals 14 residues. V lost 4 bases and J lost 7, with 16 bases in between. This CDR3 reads CASSSVAIGGTQYF. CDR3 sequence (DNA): TGTGCCAGCAGCTCAGTAGCGATCGGGGGGACCCAGTACTTC.

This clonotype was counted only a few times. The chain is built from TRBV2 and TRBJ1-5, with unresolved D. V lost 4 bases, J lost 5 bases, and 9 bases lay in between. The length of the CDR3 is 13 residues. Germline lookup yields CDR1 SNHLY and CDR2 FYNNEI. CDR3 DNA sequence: TGTGCCAGCAGTGGGAGGTACGATCAGCCCCAGCATTTT. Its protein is CASSGRYDQPQHF.

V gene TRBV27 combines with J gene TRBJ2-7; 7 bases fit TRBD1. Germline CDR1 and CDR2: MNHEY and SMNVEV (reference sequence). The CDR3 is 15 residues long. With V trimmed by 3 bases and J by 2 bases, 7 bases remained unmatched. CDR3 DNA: TGTGCCAGCAGTTTTGTAGGGACAGTGGCCTACGAGCAGTACTTC. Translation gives CASSFVGTVAYEQYF.

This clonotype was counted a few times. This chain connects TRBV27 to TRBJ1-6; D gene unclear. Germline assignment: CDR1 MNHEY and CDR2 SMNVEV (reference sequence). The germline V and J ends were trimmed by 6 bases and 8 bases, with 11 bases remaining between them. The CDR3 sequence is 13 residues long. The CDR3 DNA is TGTGCCAGCAGGAAGGACCGCTATTCACCCCTCCACTTT. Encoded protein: CASRKDRYSPLHF.

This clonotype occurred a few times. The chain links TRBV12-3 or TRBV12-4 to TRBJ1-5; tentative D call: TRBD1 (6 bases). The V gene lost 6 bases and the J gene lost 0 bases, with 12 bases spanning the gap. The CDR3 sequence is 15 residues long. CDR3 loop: CASREQTGSNQPQHF. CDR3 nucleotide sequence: TGTGCCAGCAGAGAACAGACAGGTAGCAATCAGCCCCAGCATTTT.

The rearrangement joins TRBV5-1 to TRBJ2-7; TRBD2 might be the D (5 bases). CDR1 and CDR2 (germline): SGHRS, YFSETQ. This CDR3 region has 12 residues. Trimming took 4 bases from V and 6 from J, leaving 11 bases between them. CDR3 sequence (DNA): TGCGCCAGCAGCCATTCCGGGGTCGAGCAGTACTTC. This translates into CASSHSGVEQYF.

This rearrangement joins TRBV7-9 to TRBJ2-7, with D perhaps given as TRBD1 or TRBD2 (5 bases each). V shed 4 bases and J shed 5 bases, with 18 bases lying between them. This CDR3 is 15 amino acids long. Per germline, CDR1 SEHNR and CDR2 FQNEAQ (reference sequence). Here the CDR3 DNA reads TGTGCCAGCAGCTATGGGACGGTCGCTTGGCACGAGCAGTACTTC. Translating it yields CASSYGTVAWHEQYF.

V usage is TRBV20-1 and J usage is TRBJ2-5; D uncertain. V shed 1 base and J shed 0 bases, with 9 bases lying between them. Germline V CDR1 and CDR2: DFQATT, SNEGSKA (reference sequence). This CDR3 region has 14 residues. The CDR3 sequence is CSARVQRYQETQYF. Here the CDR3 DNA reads TGCAGTGCTAGAGTACAGCGATACCAAGAGACCCAGTACTTC.

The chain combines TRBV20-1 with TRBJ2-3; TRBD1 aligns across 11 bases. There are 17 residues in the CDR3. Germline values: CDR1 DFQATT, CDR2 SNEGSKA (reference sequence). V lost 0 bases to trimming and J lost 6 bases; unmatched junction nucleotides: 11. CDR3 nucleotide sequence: TGCAGTGCTAGAGATTGGGGGCGGGGACAGGGGGGTGATACGCAGTATTTT. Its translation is CSARDWGRGQGGDTQYF.

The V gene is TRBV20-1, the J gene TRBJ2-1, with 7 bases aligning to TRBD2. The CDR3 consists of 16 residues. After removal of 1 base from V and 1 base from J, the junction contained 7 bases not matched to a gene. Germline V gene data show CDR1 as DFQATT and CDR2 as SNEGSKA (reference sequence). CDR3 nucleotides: TGCAGTGCTAGAGGCAGGCTAGCGGAATCCTACAATGAGCAGTTCTTC. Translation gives CSARGRLAESYNEQFF.

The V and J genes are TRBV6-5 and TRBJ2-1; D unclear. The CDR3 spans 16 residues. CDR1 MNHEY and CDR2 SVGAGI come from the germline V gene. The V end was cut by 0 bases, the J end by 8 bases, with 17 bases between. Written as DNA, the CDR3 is TGTGCCAGCAGTTACTCGCCCTTCTTCGGCAGCCATGAGCAGTTCTTC. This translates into CASSYSPFFGSHEQFF.

The CDR3 spells CASSLARAGTEAFF. CDR3 coding DNA: TGCGCCAGCAGCTTGGCTAGGGCTGGCACTGAAGCTTTCTTT. The V call is TRBV5-1, the J call TRBJ1-1; D unclear. This CDR3 has 14 amino acids. In germline, CDR1 is SGHRS, CDR2 YFSETQ. Trimming pared 0 bases from V and 4 bases from J, leaving 10 bases between.

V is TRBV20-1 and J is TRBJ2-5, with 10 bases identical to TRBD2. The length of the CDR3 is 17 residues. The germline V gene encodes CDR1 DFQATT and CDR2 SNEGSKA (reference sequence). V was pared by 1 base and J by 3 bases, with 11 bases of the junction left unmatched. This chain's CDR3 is CSARATLDSGRKETQYF. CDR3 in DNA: TGCAGTGCTAGAGCAACCCTAGATAGCGGGAGGAAAGAGACCCAGTACTTC.

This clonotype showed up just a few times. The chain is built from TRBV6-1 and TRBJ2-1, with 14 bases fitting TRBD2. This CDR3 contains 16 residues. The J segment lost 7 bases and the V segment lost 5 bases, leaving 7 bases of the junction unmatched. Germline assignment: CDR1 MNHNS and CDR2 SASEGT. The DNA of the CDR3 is TGTGCCAGCAGTCATGGATGGACTAGCGGGAGGAATGAGCAGTTCTTC. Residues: CASSHGWTSGRNEQFF.

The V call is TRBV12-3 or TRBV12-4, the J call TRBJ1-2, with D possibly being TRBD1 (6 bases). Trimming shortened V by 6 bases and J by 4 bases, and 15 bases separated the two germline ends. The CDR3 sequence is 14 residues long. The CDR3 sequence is CASSPRGHSYGYTF. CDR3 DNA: TGTGCCAGCAGCCCAAGGGGACACAGCTATGGCTACACCTTC.

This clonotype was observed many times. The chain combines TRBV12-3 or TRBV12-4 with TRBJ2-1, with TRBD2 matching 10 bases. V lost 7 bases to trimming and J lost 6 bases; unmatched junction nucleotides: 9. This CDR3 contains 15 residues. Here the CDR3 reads CASTRSGRALNEQFF. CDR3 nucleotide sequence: TGTGCCAGCACCAGAAGCGGGAGGGCCCTCAATGAGCAGTTCTTC.

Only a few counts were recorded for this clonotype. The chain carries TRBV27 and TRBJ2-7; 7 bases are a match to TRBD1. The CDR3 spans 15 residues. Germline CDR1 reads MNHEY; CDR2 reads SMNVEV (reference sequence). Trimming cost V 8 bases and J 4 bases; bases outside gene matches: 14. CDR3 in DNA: TGTGCCAGCGGGATTGGCTCCGGGACAGAGTACGAGCAGTACTTC. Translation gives CASGIGSGTEYEQYF.

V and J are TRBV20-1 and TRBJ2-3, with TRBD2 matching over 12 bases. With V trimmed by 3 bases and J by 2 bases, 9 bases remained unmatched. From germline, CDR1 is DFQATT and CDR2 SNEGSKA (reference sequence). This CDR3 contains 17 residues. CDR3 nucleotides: TGCAGTGCTAGTGCGTCTAGCGGGGGGGTTTCCACAGATACGCAGTATTTT. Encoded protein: CSASASSGGVSTDTQYF.